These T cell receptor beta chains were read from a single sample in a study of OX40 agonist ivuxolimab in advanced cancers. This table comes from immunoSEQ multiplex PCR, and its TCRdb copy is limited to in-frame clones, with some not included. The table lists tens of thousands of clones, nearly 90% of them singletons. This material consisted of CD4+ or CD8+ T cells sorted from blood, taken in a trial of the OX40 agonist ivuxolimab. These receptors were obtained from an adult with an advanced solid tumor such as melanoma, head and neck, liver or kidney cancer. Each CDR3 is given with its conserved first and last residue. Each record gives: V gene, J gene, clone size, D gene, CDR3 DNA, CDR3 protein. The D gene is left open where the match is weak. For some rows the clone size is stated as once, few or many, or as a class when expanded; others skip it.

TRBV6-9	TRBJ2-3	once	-	TGTGCCAGCATGTCCCGGACATCGCACACAGATACGCAGTATTTT	CASMSRTSHTDTQYF
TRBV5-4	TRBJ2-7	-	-	TGTGCCAGCAGCTCAAGGGACCGCCGGTACGAGCAGTACTTC	CASSSRDRRYEQYF
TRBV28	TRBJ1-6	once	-	TGTGCCAGCAGTTTATCAGAATTCGGGAGTAAGGATTCACCCCTCCACTTT	CASSLSEFGSKDSPLHF
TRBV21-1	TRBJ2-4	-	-	TGTGCCAGCAGCATCCTTGACCCCAACATTCAGTACTTC	CASSILDPNIQYF
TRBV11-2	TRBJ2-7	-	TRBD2	TGTGCCAGCAGCACCCCCGGCGGGGGAACCTACGAGCAGTACTTC	CASSTPGGGTYEQYF
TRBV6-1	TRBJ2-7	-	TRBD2	TGTGCCAGCAGTGCTAGCAGAATACCGGGAGGGATCCACGAGCAGTACTTC	CASSASRIPGGIHEQYF
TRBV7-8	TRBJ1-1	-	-	TGTGCCAGCAGCCGCAGTGGGCGTGAAACCGAAGCTTTCTTT	CASSRSGRETEAFF
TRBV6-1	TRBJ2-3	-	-	TGTGCCAGCAGTGAAAGGTTTCTGTCGGTACCCGGCCCAGATACGCAGTATTTT	CASSERFLSVPGPDTQYF
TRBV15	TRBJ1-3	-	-	TGTGCCACCAGCAGAGAACAGGGTGAAGGAAACACCATATATTTT	CATSREQGEGNTIYF
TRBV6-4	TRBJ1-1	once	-	TGTGCCAGCAGTGAAGGGGGGTTGCGGACTGAAGCTTTCTTT	CASSEGGLRTEAFF
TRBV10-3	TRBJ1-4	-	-	TGTGCCATCAGGGAGAATGAAAAACTGTTTTTT	CAIRENEKLFF
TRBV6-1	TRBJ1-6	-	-	TGTGCCAGCTCGGAGTCCTATAATTCACCCCTCCACTTT	CASSESYNSPLHF
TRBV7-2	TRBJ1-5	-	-	TGTGCCAGCAGCCTAACCGGCGGGGGCGGGCGGCAGCCCCAGCATTTT	CASSLTGGGGRQPQHF
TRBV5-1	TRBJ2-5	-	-	TGCGCCAGCGAAAGGAAGGGGGAGACCCAGTACTTC	CASERKGETQYF
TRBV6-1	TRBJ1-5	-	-	TGTGCCAGCGAAGACAGGAGCAATCAGCCCCAGCATTTT	CASEDRSNQPQHF
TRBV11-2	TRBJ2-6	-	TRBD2	TGTGCCAGCAGCACCTATAGCGGGGGGGCACGTGGGGCCAACGTCCTGACTTTC	CASSTYSGGARGANVLTF
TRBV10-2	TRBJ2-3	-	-	TGCGCCAGCAGTGAAGGACCCCGAGATACGCAGTATTTT	CASSEGPRDTQYF
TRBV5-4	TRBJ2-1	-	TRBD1	TGTGCCAGCAGCCCACCCCCCAGGACAGGGATCGGGAATGAGCAGTTCTTC	CASSPPPRTGIGNEQFF
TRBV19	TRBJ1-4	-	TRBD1	TGTGCCAGTAGTATTGGGACAGGGGGTCAGGCTAATGAAAAACTGTTTTTT	CASSIGTGGQANEKLFF
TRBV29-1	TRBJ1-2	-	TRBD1	TGCAGCGCCAAAGGACAGGGGGGTGAAGACACCTTC	CSAKGQGGEDTF
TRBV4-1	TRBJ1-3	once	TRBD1	TGCGCCAGCAGCTATGGGACAGGGGATGGAAACACCATATATTTT	CASSYGTGDGNTIYF
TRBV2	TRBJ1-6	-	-	TGTGCCAGCAGTGAAGCAGAGGGGACAAAGGGTTCACCCCTCCACTTT	CASSEAEGTKGSPLHF